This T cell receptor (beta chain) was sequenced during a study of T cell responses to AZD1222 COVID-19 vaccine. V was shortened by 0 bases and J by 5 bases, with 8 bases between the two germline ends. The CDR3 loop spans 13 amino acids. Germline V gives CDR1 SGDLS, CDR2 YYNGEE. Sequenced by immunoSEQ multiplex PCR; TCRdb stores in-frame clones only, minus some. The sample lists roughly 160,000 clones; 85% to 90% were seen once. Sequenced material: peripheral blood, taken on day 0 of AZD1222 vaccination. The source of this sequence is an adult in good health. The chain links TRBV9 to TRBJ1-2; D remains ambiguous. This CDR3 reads CASSVEGGYGYTF. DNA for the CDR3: TGTGCCAGCAGCGTAGAAGGCGGTTATGGCTACACCTTC.